This is a list of T cell receptor beta chains from one sample in a study of shared clonotypes between healthy human individuals. TCRdb's table, derived via immunoSEQ multiplex PCR, lists solely in-frame clones and lacks some. Of approximately 2,200,000 clones listed, about 93% are singletons. The sample was naive CD8+ T cells from PBMCs. These receptor sequences come from a man aged 18 to 29 in good health. Some clones in this sample may be carry-over from other donors' samples. Both conserved end residues are part of each CDR3. The D gene is left open where the match is weak. Not all rows give a size; the values are once, few, many and, for expanded clones, a class.

- | - | TRBJ2-7 | TRBV5-6 | TGTGCCAGCAGCGCCCAGAGCTCCTACGAGCAGTACTTC | CASSAQSSYEQYF
- | TRBD1 | TRBJ2-7 | TRBV18 | TGTGCCAGCTCACCCCTTGACAGGGCAATCTCCTACGAGCAGTACTTC | CASSPLDRAISYEQYF
once | - | TRBJ1-4 | TRBV27 | TGTGCCAGCAGTTTACTTGGACTCTCCGGGAATGAAAAACTGTTTTTT | CASSLLGLSGNEKLFF
- | - | TRBJ1-3 | TRBV2 | TGTGCCAGCAGTGACAGGGGCCTCGGGGCTGGAAACACCATATATTTT | CASSDRGLGAGNTIYF
- | - | TRBJ1-1 | TRBV27 | TGTGCCAGCAGTTTTCAGGGTTGGAACACTGAAGCTTTCTTT | CASSFQGWNTEAFF
- | - | TRBJ2-1 | TRBV28 | TGTGCCAGCAGTTCTACCAGGACTCCTGGTCGGGTCGGTGAGCAGTTCTTC | CASSSTRTPGRVGEQFF
- | - | TRBJ1-1 | TRBV2 | TGTGCCAGCAGTCCCGGACAGTCCACTGAAGCTTTCTTT | CASSPGQSTEAFF
- | TRBD2 | TRBJ2-7 | TRBV10-3 | TGTGCCATCAGGATATCAACCATAGCGGGAGGGCCTTCGGGAGAGCAGTACTTC | CAIRISTIAGGPSGEQYF
- | - | TRBJ2-2 | TRBV7-2 | TGTGCCAGCAGCTTGATTGAGTTAGCATACACCGGGGAGCTGTTTTTT | CASSLIELAYTGELFF
- | - | TRBJ2-7 | TRBV5-1 | TGCGCCAGCAGCTTCAGTTCCTACGAGCAGTACTTC | CASSFSSYEQYF
- | TRBD1 | TRBJ1-2 | TRBV10-2 | TGCGCCAGCAGCCAGGGGGGCGTCTATGGCTACACCTTC | CASSQGGVYGYTF
- | TRBD1 | TRBJ2-5 | TRBV28 | TGTGCCAGCAGTCGGACAGGTCCGTCTATAAAGACCCAGTACTTC | CASSRTGPSIKTQYF
- | - | TRBJ2-3 | TRBV7-8 | TGTGCCAGCAGCTTAGTGCCTGGCGGCCGCACAGATACGCAGTATTTT | CASSLVPGGRTDTQYF
- | - | TRBJ2-7 | TRBV27 | TGTGCCAGCAGTTTAAGGGGAACCGGGATTTACGAGCAGTACTTC | CASSLRGTGIYEQYF
- | - | TRBJ1-2 | TRBV6-6 | TGTGCCAGCAGTTACTCGAATGAGGGGTTGAAGTATGGCTACACCTTC | CASSYSNEGLKYGYTF
- | - | TRBJ2-2 | TRBV5-6 | TGTGCCAGCAGCTTGTCCAGGAACACCGGGGAGCTGTTTTTT | CASSLSRNTGELFF
- | - | TRBJ2-7 | TRBV7-9 | TGTGCCAGCAGCCCCCAAAGCCACCACGAGCAGTACTTC | CASSPQSHHEQYF
- | - | TRBJ1-5 | TRBV7-9 | TGTGCCAGCAGCCCATCAGGGAGCAATCAGCCCCAGCATTTT | CASSPSGSNQPQHF
- | TRBD2 | TRBJ2-7 | TRBV4-3 | TGCGCCAGCAGCCAAGATCTAGCGGGATCTTACGAGCAGTACTTC | CASSQDLAGSYEQYF
- | - | TRBJ1-3 | TRBV9 | TGTGCCAGCAGCACCGCAGGCATCTCTGGAAACACCATATATTTT | CASSTAGISGNTIYF
- | TRBD1 | TRBJ1-1 | TRBV28 | TGTGCCACCCTTTTAACAGGGGGCACTGAAGCTTTCTTT | CATLLTGGTEAFF
once | TRBD1 | TRBJ2-7 | TRBV6-5 | TGTGCCAGCAGTCCTGGGGACAGCTGGAACGAGCAGTACTTC | CASSPGDSWNEQYF
- | TRBD2 | TRBJ2-1 | TRBV4-3 | TGCGCCAGCAGCCAAAGCGGGAGTTCCCACAATGAGCAGTTCTTC | CASSQSGSSHNEQFF
- | TRBD2 | TRBJ2-1 | TRBV10-2 | TGCGCCAGCAGTGAGTCGAGCGTAGCGGGCCAATACAATGAGCAGTTCTTC | CASSESSVAGQYNEQFF
- | - | TRBJ2-3 | TRBV7-7 | TGTGCCAGCAGCTTAGGGGCTTTAAATACGCAGTATTTT | CASSLGALNTQYF
- | - | TRBJ2-7 | TRBV28 | TGTGCCAGCAGTTTCCCCGGGGCCTCCGAGCAGTACTTC | CASSFPGASEQYF
- | - | TRBJ2-7 | TRBV29-1 | TGCAGCGTTGAAGGGGACTCCTACGAGCAGTACTTC | CSVEGDSYEQYF
- | - | TRBJ2-5 | TRBV18 | TGTGCCAGCTCTTCCCCGGACTCCTACCAAGAGACCCAGTACTTC | CASSSPDSYQETQYF
- | - | TRBJ2-1 | TRBV5-5 | TGTGCCAGCAGCTTTTCAGCGGCTCAATACCAACCTGACAATGAGCAGTTCTTC | CASSFSAAQYQPDNEQFF
once | - | TRBJ1-1 | TRBV28 | TGTGCCAGCAGTTTAAGGGCGGCTGAAGCTTTCTTT | CASSLRAAEAFF
- | TRBD2 | TRBJ2-1 | TRBV10-3 | TGTGCCACGAGGACTAGCGGGAGTAGCCCCTACAATGAGCAGTTCTTC | CATRTSGSSPYNEQFF
- | - | TRBJ2-7 | TRBV5-1 | TGCGCCAGCAGCTCGGGACCCTCAAACTACGAGCAGTACTTC | CASSSGPSNYEQYF
- | - | TRBJ2-1 | TRBV6-1 | TGTGCCAGCAGTGAATTCTCCTACAATGAGCAGTTCTTC | CASSEFSYNEQFF
- | - | TRBJ2-2 | TRBV15 | TGTGCCACCAGCAGAGATTTTACGGGACACCGTACCGGGGAGCTGTTTTTT | CATSRDFTGHRTGELFF
- | TRBD1 | TRBJ2-5 | TRBV15 | TGTGCCACCAGCAGAGCAACAGGGGAACAAGAGACCCAGTACTTC | CATSRATGEQETQYF
- | TRBD1 | TRBJ2-7 | TRBV28 | TGTGCCAGCAGCAACTCCCAACCCCTTCGACAGGGGCCATTCTCCTACGAGCAGTACTTC | CASSNSQPLRQGPFSYEQYF
- | - | TRBJ2-7 | TRBV28 | TGTGCCAGCAGTTCAGTAGGGCTAGCCTACGAGCAGTACTTC | CASSSVGLAYEQYF
once | - | TRBJ1-1 | TRBV4-1 | TGCGCCAGCAGCCAAGAAAGGAGGGACACTGAAGCTTTCTTT | CASSQERRDTEAFF
once | TRBD2 | TRBJ2-7 | TRBV4-3 | TGCGCCAGCAGCCAAGACCCAGGGACTAGCTACGAGCAGTACTTC | CASSQDPGTSYEQYF
- | - | TRBJ2-2 | TRBV6-5 | TGTGCCAGCAGTTACGTCCGACGGGACACCGGGGAGCTGTTTTTT | CASSYVRRDTGELFF
- | TRBD1 | TRBJ1-1 | TRBV29-1 | TGCAGCGCTCAGACAGGGGGCATAACTGAAGCTTTCTTT | CSAQTGGITEAFF
few | - | TRBJ2-2 | TRBV9 | TGTGCCAGCAGCCCCCCAACCAGCACCGGGGAGCTGTTTTTT | CASSPPTSTGELFF
- | - | TRBJ2-2 | TRBV29-1 | TGCAGCGTGGTTAGCGGAACCGGGGAGCTGTTTTTT | CSVVSGTGELFF
- | - | TRBJ2-7 | TRBV6-5 | TGTGCCAGCAGTTACTCGAACGGACTGTCCTACGAGCAGTACTTC | CASSYSNGLSYEQYF
- | - | TRBJ2-5 | TRBV27 | TGTGCCAGCAGTTTAGGAGCTGGGATGCGGGAGACCCAGTACTTC | CASSLGAGMRETQYF
- | TRBD1 | TRBJ2-7 | TRBV15 | TGTGCCACCAGCATTTCCAGGGGGTCTTCCTACGAGCAGTACTTC | CATSISRGSSYEQYF
few | - | TRBJ1-3 | TRBV7-2 | TGTGCCAGCAACCCGCCGGGGTACTCTGGAAACACCATATATTTT | CASNPPGYSGNTIYF
once | TRBD1 | TRBJ2-7 | TRBV27 | TGTGCCAGCAGTTTAACGCAGAACAGGGGTCTCTACGAGCAGTACTTC | CASSLTQNRGLYEQYF
- | - | TRBJ1-1 | TRBV19 | TGTGCCAGTAGTTCCATGGGTTGGGTGAACACTGAAGCTTTCTTT | CASSSMGWVNTEAFF
- | - | TRBJ2-7 | TRBV7-3 | TGTGCCAGCAGCTTAGTCGCACCACCCTACGAGCAGTACTTC | CASSLVAPPYEQYF
- | - | TRBJ2-3 | TRBV6-6 | TGTGCCAGCAGTACCCCGACACAAGCCACAGATACGCAGTATTTT | CASSTPTQATDTQYF
- | - | TRBJ2-7 | TRBV5-6 | TGTGCCAGCAGCTTCGGAGGGAGTGGTTACGAGCAGTACTTC | CASSFGGSGYEQYF
- | - | TRBJ2-7 | TRBV7-9 | TGTGCCAGCAGCTTTTTCGACTCGGGCGAGCAGTACTTC | CASSFFDSGEQYF
- | - | TRBJ1-2 | TRBV28 | TGTGCCAGCAGTTTATTGAACTATGGCTACACCTTC | CASSLLNYGYTF
- | - | TRBJ2-7 | TRBV13 | TGTGCCAGCAGCTTAGGCCTGATTTCCTACGAGCAGTACTTC | CASSLGLISYEQYF